One and the same sample provided the 26 T cell receptor beta chains below, sequenced in a study of post-analysis software for immune sequencing data (dated by TCRdb to 2015 to 2017). Library construction relied on PCR. This sample was sequenced with an Illumina HiSeq 2500. Unique molecular identifiers were incorporated into TCR beta cDNA libraries to reduce PCR and sequencing biases. The public reads were reprocessed in TCRdb via fastp at Q25 and MiXCR, keeping in-frame beta chains. One record per CDR3 amino acid sequence lists the most common genes and DNA. The sample table records approximately 690,000 distinct CDR3 sequences; roughly three fifths of these occur just once. Of the sample, about 11% is held by the ten largest clones. These TCRs' antigens remain unknown. Broader findings and caveats from the paper: Four to six TRBV segments, including TRBV5-6, TRBV5-1 and TRBV20-1, were significantly more frequent in patients than controls.

Sequencing input: blood. The receptors derive from a girl aged 2-10 years with multiple sclerosis.

This clonotype was detected a few times. The chain joins TRBV28 to TRBJ2-3; TRBD2 matches 11 bases. In germline, CDR1 is MDHEN, CDR2 SYDVKM. Germline trimming cut 10 bases from V and 9 bases from J; bases unmatched to any gene: 15. This CDR3 comprises 15 residues. The CDR3 DNA follows: TGTGCCACCCTGTTTGTAGCCCTAGCGGGGGGCACGCAGTATTTT. Translating gives CATLFVALAGGTQYF. The full variable domain, with the rest looked up from reference TRBV28 and TRBJ2-3, is DVKVTQSSRYLVKRTGEKVFLECVQDMDHENMFWYRQDPGLGLRLIYFSYDVKMKEKGDIPEGYSVSREKKERFSLILESASTNQTSMYLCATLFVALAGGTQYFGPGTRLTVL.

The sample holds a few counts of this clonotype. The chain carries TRBV20-1 and TRBJ2-3, with D hard to call. The CDR3 is 13 residues long. Germline V lookup: CDR1 DFQATT, CDR2 SNEGSKA (reference sequence). With 3 bases removed from V and 1 base from J, the gap between germline ends came to 8 bases. CDR3 protein: CSARRQGTDTQYF. In nucleotides, the CDR3 is TGCAGTGCTAGGAGGCAGGGCACAGATACGCAGTATTTT.

In the case of this clonotype: Relative to the germline gene, one junction end is altered; a read error may explain this. This rearrangement joins TRBV6-2 or TRBV6-3 to TRBJ2-1; 9 positions agree with TRBD2. Germline CDR1 MNHEY, CDR2 SVGEGT. This CDR3 has 14 residues. In DNA, the CDR3 is TGTGCCCTTGGGCGGGGGGGGACCTCCAATGAGCGGTTCTTC. Translation gives CALGRGGTSNERFF.

J is TRBJ2-1 and V is TRBV6-5; D gene unclear. The germline V gene encodes CDR1 MNHEY and CDR2 SVGAGI. Trimming cost V 2 bases and J 8 bases, with 19 bases left between them. CDR3 length equals 16 residues. The CDR3 sequence: CASSYKWAPGVDEQFF. The DNA for the CDR3 is TGTGCCAGCAGTTACAAATGGGCCCCAGGTGTCGATGAGCAGTTCTTC.

This clonotype was seen more than once but under ten times. An end of the junction differs from the germline gene, which may be a read error. The genes are TRBV7-3 and TRBJ2-3; D is uncertain. CDR3 size: 9 residues. Germline CDR1 reads SGHTA; CDR2 reads FQGTGA. In DNA form, the CDR3 reads TGTGTCAGCAGCCCCGCGCAGTATTTT. Residues: CVSSPAQYF.

The chain is built from TRBV28 and TRBJ2-7; 9 nucleotides line up with TRBD1. This CDR3 is 14 amino acids long. The germline CDR1 and CDR2 sequences are MDHEN and SYDVKM. V shed 7 bases, J shed 0 bases, and the junction held 4 bases outside the gene matches. The CDR3 loop is CASTWTGDSYEQYF. In nucleotides, the CDR3 is TGTGCCAGCACCTGGACAGGGGACTCCTACGAGCAGTACTTC.

The rearrangement joins TRBV6-5 to TRBJ2-5; no clear D. The CDR3 contains 15 residues. CDR1 is MNHEY, CDR2 SVGAGI, per germline. The ends were cut back, 4 bases at V and 2 bases at J, with 14 bases in the middle. The CDR3 sequence: CASSFLGKDQETQYF. The DNA for the CDR3 is TGTGCCAGCAGTTTTTTGGGAAAGGATCAAGAGACCCAGTACTTC.

V is TRBV3-1 and J is TRBJ2-1; 7 nucleotides match TRBD1. CDR1 and CDR2 (germline): LGHDT, YNNKEL (reference sequence). The CDR3 extends over 15 amino acids. V trimming: 1 base; J trimming: 6 bases; junction bases outside the gene matches: 6. This CDR3 is CASSQGRGTFNEQFF. CDR3 DNA sequence: TGTGCCAGCAGCCAAGGCAGGGGGACCTTCAATGAGCAGTTCTTC.

The rearrangement links TRBV2 to TRBJ1-5, with D possibly being TRBD1 (6 bases). Trimming cost V 5 bases and J 1 base, with 18 bases left between them. CDR1 and CDR2 (germline): SNHLY, FYNNEI. This CDR3 is 17 amino acids long. The CDR3, as DNA: TGTGCCAGCAGTCCCCAGGGGCGGGGGAACAGCAATCAGCCCCAGCATTTT. Amino acids: CASSPQGRGNSNQPQHF.

V and J are TRBV7-4 and TRBJ2-5, with 10 positions matching TRBD2. CDR3 length: 14 amino acids. V was pared by 5 bases and J by 5 bases, with 5 bases of the junction left unmatched. Germline V gene data show CDR1 as SGHVT and CDR2 as SQSDAQ. CDR3 amino acids: CASSRTSGWETQYF. CDR3 bases: TGTGCCAGCAGCCGGACTAGCGGTTGGGAGACCCAGTACTTC.

In its sample, this clonotype was seen many times. V usage is TRBV7-9 and J usage is TRBJ2-7; D is tentatively TRBD1 or TRBD2 (5 bases each). This CDR3 has 18 amino acids. Deletions cut 5 bases from V and 4 bases from J, with 27 bases between. Germline V lookup: CDR1 SEHNR, CDR2 FQNEAQ (reference sequence). In DNA form, the CDR3 reads TGTGCCAGCAGCCCCGCAGCCCCCCGGGGCAGTTTAGTGTACGAGCAGTACTTC. Amino acids: CASSPAAPRGSLVYEQYF.

The chain employs TRBV12-3 or TRBV12-4 and TRBJ1-5; 9 bases fit TRBD1. This CDR3 comprises 13 residues. V shed 8 bases and J 6 bases; nucleotides not matched to a gene: 5. The CDR3 is CASRGTGTQPQHF. CDR3 DNA: TGTGCCAGCCGGGGGACAGGGACTCAGCCCCAGCATTTT.

The rearrangement uses TRBV7-9 and TRBJ1-1, with D tentatively TRBD1 (5 bases). This CDR3 region has 12 residues. CDR1 and CDR2 (germline): SEHNR, FQNEAQ (reference sequence). The V gene lost 11 bases and the J gene lost 4 bases, with 14 bases spanning the gap. CDR3 residues: CASALDSTEAFF. The DNA of the CDR3 is TGTGCCTCCGCGTTAGACAGCACTGAAGCTTTCTTT.

This clonotype was recorded only once. J is TRBJ2-7 and V is TRBV6-1, with D possibly matching TRBD1 (5 bases). The better agreement between TRBJ2-5 and the DNA end casts doubt on the J call. The CDR3 is 13 amino acids. CDR1 and CDR2 (germline): MNHNS, SASEGT. DNA for the CDR3: TGTGCCACACGACAGAATCTACAAGAGACCCAGTACTTC. It codes for CATRQNLQETQYF.

In this sample, this clonotype turned up a few times. V gene TRBV6-1 combines with J gene TRBJ2-4; either TRBD1 or TRBD2 may supply D (5 bases each). The DNA matches TRBJ2-7 better at its end, which makes the J call doubtful. The CDR3 runs 14 residues. Germline V gene lookup returns CDR1 MNHNS and CDR2 SASEGT. CDR3 nucleotide sequence: TGTGCCAGCAGCGGATCGGGACGGAACTACGAGCAGTACTTC. Protein sequence: CASSGSGRNYEQYF.

The V gene is TRBV5-1, the J gene TRBJ2-6; unclear D gene. This CDR3 is built from 15 residues. From germline, CDR1 is SGHRS and CDR2 YFSETQ. V shed 0 bases and J shed 4 bases, with 8 bases lying between them. CDR3 sequence: CASSLESAGANVLTF. DNA of the CDR3: TGCGCCAGCAGCTTGGAGTCAGCCGGGGCCAACGTCCTGACTTTC.

The J gene is TRBJ2-1, the V gene TRBV6-1; the D gene is possibly TRBD2 (5 bases). This CDR3 has 17 amino acids. CDR1 MNHNS and CDR2 SASEGT come from the germline V gene. The ends were cut back, 6 bases at V and 2 bases at J, with 20 bases in the middle. In DNA form, the CDR3 reads TGTGCCAGCAGCCTCCCCCCGGATACTAGGCCCTACAATGAGCAGTTCTTC. This translates into CASSLPPDTRPYNEQFF.

This clonotype has a single count. The rearrangement uses TRBV9 and TRBJ1-1, with D tentatively TRBD1 (5 bases). The germline gives CDR1 SGDLS, CDR2 YYNGEE. The CDR3 is 14 amino acids. Trimming left V 2 bases short and J 0 bases short, with 8 bases between. The CDR3 nucleotides are TGTGCCAGCAGCGTCTCACAGGTGAACACTGAAGCTTTCTTT. Translation: CASSVSQVNTEAFF.

V usage is TRBV2 and J usage is TRBJ2-6; 9 nucleotides line up with TRBD1. Per the germline V gene, CDR1 is SNHLY and CDR2 is FYNNEI. The trim removed 6 bases at V and 0 bases at J, leaving 6 bases unmatched. This CDR3 is built from 17 residues. The CDR3 region has the DNA TGTGCCAGCAGGGGGGGACAGGGCCGCTCTGGGGCCAACGTCCTGACTTTC. Translating gives CASRGGQGRSGANVLTF. Using reference TRBV2 and TRBJ2-6 for the parts outside the CDR3, the full variable domain is EPEVTQTPSHQVTQMGQEVILRCVPISNHLYFYWYRQILGQKVEFLVSFYNNEISEKSEIFDDQFSVERPDGSNFTLKIRSTKLEDSAMYFCASRGGQGRSGANVLTFGAGSRLTVL.

The table lists this clonotype with a count of one. This chain links TRBV27 with TRBJ2-7; perhaps D is TRBD1 or TRBD2 (5 bases each). The ends were cut back, 6 bases at V and 8 bases at J, with 20 bases in the middle. CDR3 length equals 14 residues. Germline V lookup: CDR1 MNHEY, CDR2 SMNVEV (reference sequence). CDR3 nucleotide sequence: TGTGCCAGCAGCTCTCGGGACCGAGGTTATAAGCAGTACTTC. This sequence encodes CASSSRDRGYKQYF.

The chain employs TRBV7-2 and TRBJ2-5; 9 bases are a match to TRBD1. The germline V gene has CDR1 SGHTA and CDR2 FQGNSA. This CDR3 contains 14 residues. V was clipped by 5 bases and J by 6 bases; unmatched bases: 7. CDR3: CASSPGGTGQTQYF. For the CDR3, the DNA is TGTGCCAGCAGCCCCGGGGGGACAGGGCAGACCCAGTACTTC.

This clonotype came up a few times. V is TRBV20-1 and J is TRBJ2-1, with TRBD2 identical over 10 bases. The length of the CDR3 is 14 residues. Trimming removed 5 bases from V and 6 bases from J; junction bases left unmatched: 7. In germline, CDR1 is DFQATT, CDR2 SNEGSKA (reference sequence). The CDR3 spells CSAELAGGSNEQFF. As DNA, the CDR3 is TGCAGTGCTGAATTAGCGGGGGGATCCAATGAGCAGTTCTTC.

Points on this clonotype: As the CDR3 is not closed by the conserved phenylalanine or tryptophan, this likely results from a read error. The V and J genes are TRBV7-2 and TRBJ2-3; 13 nucleotides agree with TRBD2. Per the germline V gene, CDR1 is SGHTA and CDR2 is FQGNSA. The CDR3 length is 20 residues. Trimming cost V 1 base and J 3 bases; bases outside gene matches: 13. This chain's CDR3 is CASSLVPGLAGHFGTDTQYL. CDR3 DNA: TGTGCCAGCAGCTTAGTTCCGGGACTAGCGGGGCACTTCGGTACAGATACGCAGTATTTA.

The chain carries TRBV12-3 or TRBV12-4 and TRBJ2-5; 8 nucleotides agree with TRBD2. The DNA end favors TRBJ2-7, so the J call may be wrong. The CDR3 extends over 14 amino acids. CDR3 loop: CASATSGGVDEQYF. The CDR3 DNA sequence: TGTGCCAGCGCCACTAGCGGAGGGGTGGACGAGCAGTACTTC.

This chain links TRBV6-1 with TRBJ1-2; the D is unclear. The CDR3 has 13 amino acids. The V gene's germline CDR1 is MNHNS and CDR2 SASEGT. V lost 4 bases to trimming and J lost 4 bases, with 10 bases between them. In nucleotides, the CDR3 is TGTGCCAGCAGTGTGGACGTTCGCTATGGCTACACCTTC. Translated: CASSVDVRYGYTF.

The chain recombines TRBV30 with TRBJ1-6, with D unresolved. The CDR3 extends over 13 amino acids. CDR1 and CDR2 from the germline V gene are GTSNPN and SVGIG (reference sequence). V dropped 4 bases and J dropped 10 bases, with 14 bases sitting between them. CDR3: CAWTPGLRSPLHF. The DNA of the CDR3 is TGTGCCTGGACCCCGGGATTGAGGTCACCCCTCCACTTT.